This T cell receptor (beta chain) is from a study of T cell changes during pregnancy in multiple sclerosis. Clones were sequenced by immunoSEQ multiplex PCR, and TCRdb holds only the in-frame ones, with some missing. The repertoire holds 65,000 to 90,000 clones, with roughly nine tenths as singletons. CDR1 is SQVTM, CDR2 ANQGSEA, per germline. CDR3 length equals 14 residues. The V gene lost 0 bases and the J gene lost 3 bases, with 12 bases spanning the gap. The material was PBMCs, obtained in the first trimester of pregnancy. The sequence came from a female donor in good health, serving as a control in a pregnancy study. Some clones in this sample may be carry-over from other donors' samples. This chain links TRBV29-1 with TRBJ2-7; D is undetermined. The CDR3 spells CSVEEVGAIYEQYF. DNA of the CDR3: TGCAGCGTTGAAGAGGTCGGTGCTATCTACGAGCAGTACTTC.